This T cell receptor beta chain is from a study of blood T cell repertoires in COVID-19. The assay was immunoSEQ multiplex PCR, and TCRdb's table has in-frame clones only and misses some. The sample lists around 200,000 clones, about 91% occurring once. The CDR3 consists of 14 residues. CDR1 is MGHRA, CDR2 YSYEKL, per germline. V was shortened by 3 bases and J by 8 bases, with 16 bases between the two germline ends. The receptor comes from a young woman who had recovered from COVID-19. The rearrangement links TRBV4-1 to TRBJ1-2; D ambiguous. Sequenced material: PBMCs or T cells enriched from blood (not recorded which). The CDR3 bases are TGCGCCAGCAGCCAGTTCTACGGCGGGCCGGGCTACACCTTC. Protein product: CASSQFYGGPGYTF.